The 32 T cell receptor beta chains below were found in one sample sequenced in a study of T cell changes during pregnancy in multiple sclerosis (dated by TCRdb to between 2018 and 2020). The library was generated by the immunoSEQ multiplex PCR assay. As stored in TCRdb, this immuneACCESS dataset retains in-frame rearrangements with V and J assigned. A fraction of the clones does not appear; measured against another copy, unresolved V genes explain less than half of the discrepancy, and the remainder lacks a known reason. The sample profile shows 30,000 to 50,000 clones; about nine tenths of them were found once. Jointly, the top ten make up over 0.45% of the sample. The material sequenced was CD4+ T cells from peripheral blood mononuclear cells, taken in the third trimester of pregnancy. The receptors were sampled from a female donor in good health, enrolled as a control in a pregnancy study.

The chain employs TRBV19 and TRBJ1-5, with D perhaps matching TRBD1 (5 bases). V lost 7 bases and J lost 5, with 18 bases in between. Germline-derived CDR1 and CDR2 are LNHDA and SQIVND (reference sequence). The CDR3 sequence is 15 residues long. The CDR3 reads CASTTSGTYYQPQHF. CDR3 DNA: TGTGCCAGTACTACTTCCGGGACTTACTATCAGCCCCAGCATTTT. Variable domain in full (rest from reference TRBV19 and TRBJ1-5): DGGITQSPKYLFRKEGQNVTLSCEQNLNHDAMYWYRQDPGQGLRLIYYSQIVNDFQKGDIAEGYSVSREKKESFPLTVTSAQKNPTAFYLCASTTSGTYYQPQHFGDGTRLSIL.

This clone came up once. The chain carries TRBV6-6 and TRBJ2-5; 11 bases match TRBD2. Per germline, CDR1 MNHNY and CDR2 SVGAGI (reference sequence). After removal of 6 bases from V and 4 bases from J, the junction contained 1 base not matched to a gene. The CDR3 sequence is 13 residues long. The CDR3 protein is CASRLAGGETQYF. The CDR3 bases are TGTGCCAGCAGGCTAGCGGGGGGAGAGACCCAGTACTTC.

This clone is a singleton in its sample. The rearrangement links TRBV28 to TRBJ2-5, with D tentatively TRBD2 (6 bases). Germline V gene lookup returns CDR1 MDHEN and CDR2 SYDVKM. The CDR3 has 10 amino acids. The germline V and J ends were trimmed by 10 bases and 5 bases, with 8 bases remaining between them. As DNA, the CDR3 is TGTGCCACCGCGGGGGAGACCCAGTACTTC. It specifies CATAGETQYF.

This chain uses TRBV7-8 with TRBJ2-1, with D maybe TRBD2 (6 bases). This CDR3 is built from 17 residues. Per germline, CDR1 SGHVS and CDR2 FQNEAQ. The V end was cut by 1 base, the J end by 0 bases, with 13 bases between. The CDR3, as DNA: TGTGCCAGCAGCTTAGGGGGTGGGGGGAGCTCCTACAATGAGCAGTTCTTC. Its translation: CASSLGGGGSSYNEQFF.

V usage is TRBV28 and J usage is TRBJ2-7; possible D gene TRBD2, 5 bases. The V end was cut by 2 bases, the J end by 5 bases, with 10 bases between. Germline lookup yields CDR1 MDHEN and CDR2 SYDVKM. CDR3 length: 13 amino acids. CDR3 bases: TGTGCCAGCAGTTTACCCGAGGGCCACGAGCAGTACTTC. It yields the protein CASSLPEGHEQYF.

J is TRBJ1-5 and V is TRBV6-7, with a weak D call TRBD1 (6 bases). TRBV6-7 is noted as an ORF with a role that remains uncertain. Trimming shortened V by 0 bases and J by 4 bases, and 31 bases separated the two germline ends. CDR3 length: 22 amino acids. CDR3 in DNA: TGTGCCAGCAGTTACTCCACCATCGACCCGGACAGCACTCCCTTTCAGAATCAGCCCCAGCATTTT. Translation: CASSYSTIDPDSTPFQNQPQHF.

CDR3 coding DNA: TGCAGCGTTGGAGAGGGGCTCGAGCAGTACTTC. This sequence encodes CSVGEGLEQYF. The chain combines TRBV29-1 with TRBJ2-7; either TRBD1 or TRBD2 may fit D (5 bases each). Trimming took 4 bases from V and 6 from J, leaving 10 bases between them. This CDR3 comprises 11 residues. The germline V gene has CDR1 SQVTM and CDR2 ANQGSEA.

This clone has just one count. The gene calls are TRBV18 and TRBJ2-7; D is possibly TRBD1 (7 bases). Trimming left V 6 bases short and J 6 bases short, with 15 bases between. This CDR3 has 13 residues. The V gene's germline CDR1 is KGHSH and CDR2 LQKENI. Written as DNA, the CDR3 is TGTGCCAGCTCCCCGGGGGACAGAGTCGAGCAGTACTTC. Protein sequence: CASSPGDRVEQYF.

The chain uses TRBV11-3 and TRBJ2-1; no reliable D call. CDR1 is SGHNT and CDR2 is YENEEA in the germline V gene. The CDR3 is made up of 14 amino acids. V shed 3 bases and J shed 2 bases, with 8 bases lying between them. The CDR3 loop is CASSLSYTYNEQFF. The CDR3 nucleotides read TGTGCCAGCAGCTTGTCCTATACCTACAATGAGCAGTTCTTC.

CDR3: CAWSVVSGSYEQYF. The CDR3 DNA reads TGTGCCTGGAGTGTAGTGAGCGGGAGTTACGAGCAGTACTTC. This rearrangement joins TRBV30 to TRBJ2-7, with 8 bases aligning to TRBD2. This CDR3 spans 14 amino acids. V gave up 0 bases and J gave up 4 bases; unmatched junction bases: 5. The germline V gene has CDR1 GTSNPN and CDR2 SVGIG (reference sequence).

By share, this clone ranks as medium-sized (0.01 to 0.1%). The V gene is TRBV7-9, the J gene TRBJ1-2; D may be TRBD1 (5 bases). Germline V gene lookup returns CDR1 SEHNR and CDR2 FQNEAQ (reference sequence). The V and J ends lost 0 bases and 4 bases respectively, with 9 bases between them. The CDR3 has 14 residues. The CDR3 region is CASSLAQAVYGYTF. The CDR3 DNA follows: TGTGCCAGCAGCTTAGCACAGGCAGTCTATGGCTACACCTTC.

V usage is TRBV2 and J usage is TRBJ1-2; 8 nucleotides align to TRBD1. The ends lost 7 bases at V and 7 bases at J; junction bases unmatched: 8. Germline lookup yields CDR1 SNHLY and CDR2 FYNNEI. CDR3 size: 13 residues. The CDR3 sequence is CASNPRGLSGYTF. DNA of the CDR3: TGTGCCAGCAACCCCAGGGGGCTATCTGGCTACACCTTC.

V gene TRBV19 combines with J gene TRBJ2-5; D possibly corresponds to TRBD1 (6 bases). With 5 bases removed from V and 1 base from J, the gap between germline ends came to 14 bases. This CDR3 region has 15 residues. The germline CDR1 and CDR2 sequences are LNHDA and SQIVND (reference sequence). The CDR3 DNA reads TGTGCCAGTAGTGGGGGACACACTACCCAAGAGACCCAGTACTTC. As protein: CASSGGHTTQETQYF.

The chain's CDR3 is CASSSPPGDTQYF. CDR3 nucleotide sequence: TGTGCCAGCAGCTCCCCCCCAGGGGATACGCAGTATTTT. The rearrangement links TRBV11-2 to TRBJ2-3; perhaps TRBD1 as D (5 bases). Trimming cost V 4 bases and J 6 bases, with 11 bases left between them. The CDR3 runs 13 residues. Germline V gene lookup returns CDR1 SGHAT and CDR2 FQNNGV.

The chain is built from TRBV2 and TRBJ1-1; 7 bases line up with TRBD1. There are 14 residues in the CDR3. Trimming took 4 bases from V and 3 from J; bases not matched to a gene: 5. CDR1 is SNHLY, CDR2 FYNNEI, per germline. CDR3 protein: CASSGIQGDTEAFF. The CDR3, as DNA: TGTGCCAGCAGTGGGATTCAGGGGGACACTGAAGCTTTCTTT.

The chain links TRBV5-1 to TRBJ1-1, with 8 bases identical to TRBD1. The CDR3 is made up of 13 amino acids. V gave up 0 bases and J gave up 7 bases; unmatched junction bases: 2. CDR1 SGHRS and CDR2 YFSETQ come from the germline V gene. CDR3 sequence: CASSLEGQGEAFF. The CDR3 nucleotides read TGCGCCAGCAGCTTGGAAGGACAGGGTGAAGCTTTCTTT.

V and J are TRBV14 and TRBJ2-7; D is undetermined. With 0 bases removed from V and 4 bases from J, the gap between germline ends came to 22 bases. This CDR3 is built from 18 residues. Per the germline V gene, CDR1 is SGHDN and CDR2 is FVKESK. CDR3 nucleotide sequence: TGTGCCAGCAGCCAAGAGAAGATGGGTTACTCGACTCCTTACGAGCAGTACTTC. It specifies CASSQEKMGYSTPYEQYF.

This chain links TRBV28 with TRBJ1-5, with 9 bases matching TRBD1. Germline trimming cut 4 bases from V and 5 bases from J; bases unmatched to any gene: 6. The CDR3 sequence is 15 residues long. CDR1 MDHEN and CDR2 SYDVKM come from the germline V gene. CDR3 DNA: TGTGCCAGCAGTTCAACCGGGACAGGGTATCAGCCCCAGCATTTT. Residues: CASSSTGTGYQPQHF.

The chain links TRBV19 to TRBJ1-2; 8 bases are shared with TRBD1. With V trimmed by 5 bases and J by 4 bases, 15 bases remained unmatched. This CDR3 comprises 17 residues. Germline V lookup: CDR1 LNHDA, CDR2 SQIVND (reference sequence). For the CDR3, the DNA is TGTGCCAGTAGTCCACCTGGGGCGACAGGGGTGGGCTATGGCTACACCTTC. Translation gives CASSPPGATGVGYGYTF.

V gene TRBV10-1 combines with J gene TRBJ1-3; D remains unclear. V gave up 1 base and J gave up 3 bases, with 7 bases separating them. CDR3 size: 14 residues. CDR1 and CDR2 (germline): WNHNN, SYGVQD (reference sequence). In DNA form, the CDR3 reads TGCGCCAGCAGTGAGTTTTCCAGTGGAAACACCATATATTTT. It encodes CASSEFSSGNTIYF.

The chain uses TRBV6-1 and TRBJ2-7; TRBD1 matches 8 bases. Per germline, CDR1 MNHNS and CDR2 SASEGT. The CDR3 extends over 14 amino acids. After removal of 2 bases from V and 3 bases from J, the junction contained 3 bases not matched to a gene. CDR3 amino acids: CASSETGQDYEQYF. CDR3 bases: TGTGCCAGCAGTGAAACGGGACAGGACTACGAGCAGTACTTC.

This sequence joins TRBV9 and TRBJ2-1; 14 nucleotides line up with TRBD2. CDR3 length: 17 amino acids. Germline lookup yields CDR1 SGDLS and CDR2 YYNGEE. The J segment lost 4 bases and the V segment lost 4 bases, leaving 7 bases of the junction unmatched. The CDR3 region is CASSPRGTSGGYNEQFF. In DNA form, the CDR3 reads TGTGCCAGCAGCCCCAGAGGGACTAGCGGGGGTTACAATGAGCAGTTCTTC.

V gene TRBV28 combines with J gene TRBJ2-3; D is perhaps TRBD2 (6 bases). Per the germline V gene, CDR1 is MDHEN and CDR2 is SYDVKM. This CDR3 is built from 15 residues. V was shortened by 5 bases and J by 8 bases, with 20 bases between the two germline ends. The CDR3 spells CASSRRERGFGTQYF. DNA for the CDR3: TGTGCCAGCAGTCGGCGGGAAAGGGGCTTTGGTACGCAGTATTTT.

The gene calls are TRBV9 and TRBJ2-3; 7 bases align to TRBD2. The V gene end was trimmed by 4 bases and the J gene end by 1 base; junction bases not matched to a gene: 9. In germline, CDR1 is SGDLS, CDR2 YYNGEE. This CDR3 is 16 amino acids long. CDR3 coding DNA: TGTGCCAGCAGCTCCCGGGGCGGGGGAGGCACAGATACGCAGTATTTT. Translated: CASSSRGGGGTDTQYF. Combining the CDR3 with reference TRBV9 and TRBJ2-3 gives the whole variable domain DSGVTQTPKHLITATGQRVTLRCSPRSGDLSVYWYQQSLDQGLQFLIQYYNGEERAKGNILERFSAQQFPDLHSELNLSSLELGDSALYFCASSSRGGGGTDTQYFGPGTRLTVL.

This chain joins TRBV5-1 and TRBJ1-6; TRBD1 might be the D (5 bases). Germline CDR1 is SGHRS and CDR2 is YFSETQ. Trimming stripped 4 bases from V and 5 bases from J, with 13 bases between. There are 15 residues in the CDR3. In DNA form, the CDR3 reads TGCGCCAGCAGCGCCCGACAGAAAAATAATTCACCCCTCCACTTT. Its translation: CASSARQKNNSPLHF.

The chain carries TRBV18 and TRBJ1-2, with D tentatively TRBD1 (6 bases). Per germline, CDR1 KGHSH and CDR2 LQKENI. This CDR3 has 13 amino acids. Between the trimmed V and J ends, which lost 4 bases and 6 bases, there was a span of 12 bases. CDR3 residues: CASSRGQPDGYTF. CDR3 DNA: TGTGCCAGCTCACGAGGACAGCCTGATGGCTACACCTTC.

This chain joins TRBV11-3 and TRBJ2-7; a possible D gene is TRBD1 (5 bases). Trimming removed 3 bases at V and 5 bases at J, with 8 bases between. The CDR3 runs to 12 residues. CDR1 and CDR2 from the germline V gene are SGHNT and YENEEA. The CDR3 protein is CASSLSRDEQYF. As DNA, the CDR3 is TGTGCCAGCAGCTTGTCCAGGGACGAGCAGTACTTC.

In this sample, this clone turned up a few times. This chain links TRBV5-4 with TRBJ2-7, with 10 nucleotides matching TRBD1. This CDR3 has 12 residues. V shed 0 bases and J 11 bases; nucleotides not matched to a gene: 2. From germline, CDR1 is SGHNT and CDR2 YYREEE (reference sequence). The CDR3, as DNA: TGTGCCAGCAGCTTGGTGGGGACAGGGGAGTACTTC. Translated: CASSLVGTGEYF.

V is TRBV7-2 and J is TRBJ1-2; 7 bases agree with TRBD1. Germline CDR1 is SGHTA and CDR2 is FQGNSA. The CDR3 runs to 16 residues. The V and J ends lost 4 bases and 4 bases, in that order; junction bases with no gene match: 12. The CDR3 loop reads CASSSATGTTAYGYTF. The CDR3 DNA reads as TGTGCCAGCAGCTCGGCGACAGGGACCACCGCCTATGGCTACACCTTC.

The chain recombines TRBV21-1 with TRBJ2-7; the D call of TRBD2 is as the table states it, not checked on the DNA. TRBV21-1 is recorded as a pseudogene. CDR3 length: 12 amino acids. CDR3 DNA sequence: TGTGCCAGCAGCAAAGTCGCGTTCGAGCAGTACTTC. Translating gives CASSKVAFEQYF.

This clone was found once. The genes are TRBV11-2 and TRBJ2-5; possibly TRBD1 for D (6 bases). V lost 5 bases, J lost 3 bases, and 13 bases lay in between. In germline, CDR1 is SGHAT, CDR2 FQNNGV. The CDR3 sequence is 14 residues long. The CDR3 coding sequence is TGTGCCAGCAGCGTGGGACAACAGAAAGAGACCCAGTACTTC. Translating it yields CASSVGQQKETQYF.

J is TRBJ2-5 and V is TRBV21-1; TRBD2 is the table's D call, not checked against the DNA. TRBV21-1 is labeled a pseudogene. The CDR3 loop spans 17 amino acids. The CDR3 DNA is TGTGCCAGCATAAGGCCCCTCCAGACTAGCGGGGAAGAGACCCAGTACTTC. The encoded protein is CASIRPLQTSGEETQYF.